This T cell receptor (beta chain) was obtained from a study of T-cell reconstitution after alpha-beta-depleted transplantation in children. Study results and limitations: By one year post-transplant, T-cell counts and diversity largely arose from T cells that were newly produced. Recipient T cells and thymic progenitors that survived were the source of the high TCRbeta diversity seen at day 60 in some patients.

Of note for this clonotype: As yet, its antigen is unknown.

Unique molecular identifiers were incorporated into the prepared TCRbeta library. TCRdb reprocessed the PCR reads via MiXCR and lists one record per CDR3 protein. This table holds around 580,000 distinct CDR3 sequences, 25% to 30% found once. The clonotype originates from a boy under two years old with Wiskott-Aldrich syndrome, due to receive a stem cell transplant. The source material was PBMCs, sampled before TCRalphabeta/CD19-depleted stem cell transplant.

This CDR3 is CSAVYVGQFHSYEQYF. The CDR3 DNA is TGCAGTGCTGTGTATGTAGGACAGTTCCATTCCTACGAGCAGTACTTC. The chain employs TRBV20-1 and TRBJ2-7, with D tentatively TRBD1 (6 bases). Germline values: CDR1 DFQATT, CDR2 SNEGSKA (reference sequence). Trimming stripped 5 bases from V and 1 base from J, with 21 bases between. There are 16 residues in the CDR3.